This T cell receptor beta chain was recorded in a study of blood T cell repertoires in COVID-19. Turning to the study itself: Acute and convalescent COVID-19 specimens originated in the United States, Italy and Spain.

CDR3 size: 13 residues. From germline, CDR1 is MDHEN and CDR2 SYDVKM. V gave up 1 base and J gave up 8 bases; unmatched junction bases: 2. Participant age was roughly 18 to 89 years, and participants resided in roughly 24 US areas. Allocation to cohorts depended on clinical history reported by the participants. The authors' processing: The authors estimated nucleated cell counts from reference gene primer amplification. Method: immunoSEQ multiplex PCR; TCRdb's copy keeps in-frame clones and lacks some. The V and J calls and clone size come from that table; D and trimming were worked out from the DNA. The top ten hold roughly 1.4% of the sample, which has roughly 430,000 clones, over 75% seen once.

The receptor's source is a woman between 18 and 30 years old who had been exposed to COVID-19. Sample: PBMCs or T cells enriched from blood (not recorded which). The chain recombines TRBV28 with TRBJ2-1; 7 positions match TRBD2. The CDR3 DNA reads TGTGCCAGCAGTTTATCCGGACTAGATGAGCAGTTCTTC. Translated, it gives CASSLSGLDEQFF.